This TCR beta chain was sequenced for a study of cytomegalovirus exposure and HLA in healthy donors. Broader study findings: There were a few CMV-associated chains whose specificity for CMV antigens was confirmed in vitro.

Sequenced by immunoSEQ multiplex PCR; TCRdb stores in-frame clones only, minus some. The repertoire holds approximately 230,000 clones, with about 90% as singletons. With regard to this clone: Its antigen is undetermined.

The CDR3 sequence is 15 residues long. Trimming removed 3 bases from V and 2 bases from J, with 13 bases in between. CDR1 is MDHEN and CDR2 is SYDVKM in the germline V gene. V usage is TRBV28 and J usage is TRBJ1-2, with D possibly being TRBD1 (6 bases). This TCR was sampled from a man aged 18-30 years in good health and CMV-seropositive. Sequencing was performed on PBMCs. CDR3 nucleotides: TGTGCCAGCAGTTTTCAGGGGACCCTCAACTATGGCTACACCTTC. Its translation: CASSFQGTLNYGYTF.